A single sample gave rise to the 4 T cell receptor beta chains below, sequenced in a study of cytomegalovirus exposure and HLA in healthy donors. The PCR contained 60 Vbeta and 13 Jbeta primers. Libraries were prepared by immunoSEQ multiplex PCR; TCRdb keeps only in-frame clonotypes and omits some of them. The table lists about 130,000 clones, more than 70% of them singletons, with approximately 6.7% in the top ten. The specimen was PBMCs. All receptors come from a woman in her twenties or thirties in good health and CMV-seropositive.

V and J are TRBV5-1 and TRBJ1-5; maybe TRBD1 (6 bases). The germline CDR1 and CDR2 sequences are SGHRS and YFSETQ. The CDR3 runs 19 residues. Trimming stripped 5 bases from V and 0 bases from J, with 24 bases between. The CDR3 reads CASRSLRDIPLYSNQPQHF. The CDR3 DNA sequence: TGCGCCAGCAGGTCTCTCCGGGACATCCCTCTGTATAGCAATCAGCCCCAGCATTTT. Looking up the rest from reference TRBV5-1 and TRBJ1-5 gives the full variable domain: KAGVTQTPRYLIKTRGQQVTLSCSPISGHRSVSWYQQTPGQGLQFLFEYFSETQRNKGNFPGRFSGRQFSNSRSEMNVSTLELGDSALYLCASRSLRDIPLYSNQPQHFGDGTRLSIL.

J is TRBJ2-7 and V is TRBV9, with D tentatively TRBD2 (6 bases). Trimming pared 0 bases from V and 5 bases from J, leaving 15 bases between. CDR1 and CDR2 from the germline V gene are SGDLS and YYNGEE. The CDR3 totals 15 residues. The CDR3 DNA reads as TGTGCCAGCAGCGTAGGTACTAGCCGTGGGAACGAGCAGTACTTC. Translating gives CASSVGTSRGNEQYF.

The CDR3: CASSDSSGRANEQFF. The CDR3 DNA is TGCGCCAGCAGTGACTCAAGCGGGAGGGCCAATGAGCAGTTCTTC. This chain connects TRBV10-1 to TRBJ2-1; 10 bases fit TRBD2. The CDR3 totals 15 residues. CDR1 is WNHNN, CDR2 SYGVQD, per germline (reference sequence). With V trimmed by 3 bases and J by 6 bases, 5 bases remained unmatched.

In its sample, this clone was seen once. DNA of the CDR3: TGTGCCAGCAGTTCCACAGGGGTCTATGGCTACACCTTC. Encoded protein: CASSSTGVYGYTF. The rearrangement joins TRBV6-6 to TRBJ1-2, with 7 bases fitting TRBD1. Germline CDR1 reads MNHNY; CDR2 reads SVGAGI (reference sequence). There are 13 residues in the CDR3. J was trimmed by 4 bases and V by 4 bases; bases with no gene match: 3.